Below are 21 T cell receptor beta chains sequenced from a single sample in a study of T cell responses to AZD1222 COVID-19 vaccine. The method was immunoSEQ multiplex PCR; TCRdb's version includes in-frame clones alone and lacks a portion of them. The sample includes around 150,000 clones, about 90% seen only once; the top ten take around 1%. The sample was peripheral blood, taken 28 days after the second AZD1222 dose. The receptors were sampled from an adult who received the AZD1222 COVID-19 vaccine.

The gene calls are TRBV19 and TRBJ2-7; TRBD1 might be the D (6 bases). Germline CDR1 and CDR2: LNHDA and SQIVND (reference sequence). The CDR3 has 13 amino acids. V gave up 8 bases and J gave up 4 bases, with 15 bases separating them. CDR3 DNA sequence: TGTGCCAGTGCACCGGGACAAGGGTACGAGCAGTACTTC. It yields the protein CASAPGQGYEQYF.

The genes are TRBV19 and TRBJ2-5; D remains unclear. Germline V gives CDR1 LNHDA, CDR2 SQIVND (reference sequence). The CDR3 totals 14 residues. Trimming pared 3 bases from V and 5 bases from J, leaving 13 bases between. The CDR3: CASSIEKGWETQYF. CDR3 bases: TGTGCCAGTAGTATCGAAAAGGGCTGGGAGACCCAGTACTTC.

The chain combines TRBV20-1 with TRBJ1-2; tentatively, D is TRBD1 (5 bases). V lost 6 bases, J lost 10 bases, and 15 bases lay in between. The CDR3 has 11 amino acids. From germline, CDR1 is DFQATT and CDR2 SNEGSKA (reference sequence). The CDR3 DNA follows: TGCAGTGCCCCGCTGGGGGTGGACTACACCTTC. Its translation is CSAPLGVDYTF.

The J gene is TRBJ1-1, the V gene TRBV12-5; D call uncertain. V gave up 5 bases and J gave up 10 bases, with 26 bases separating them. Germline V gene data show CDR1 as LGHNT and CDR2 as FRNRAP. The CDR3 covers 16 residues. This CDR3 is CASGATRGPEVGRAFF. The CDR3 nucleotides read TGTGCTAGTGGTGCCACCCGGGGTCCTGAAGTCGGTCGAGCTTTCTTT.

This chain links TRBV4-1 with TRBJ1-1, with 8 bases identical to TRBD1. Germline V lookup: CDR1 MGHRA, CDR2 YSYEKL. This CDR3 region has 17 residues. Trimming cost V 3 bases and J 4 bases; bases outside gene matches: 13. In DNA, the CDR3 is TGCGCCAGCAGCCAGGGACGCCCGACAGGGGTGAGCACTGAAGCTTTCTTT. The encoded protein is CASSQGRPTGVSTEAFF.

V is TRBV2 and J is TRBJ1-4; D unclear. The V gene lost 4 bases and the J gene lost 0 bases, with 9 bases spanning the gap. From germline, CDR1 is SNHLY and CDR2 FYNNEI. The CDR3 has 15 residues. For the CDR3, the DNA is TGTGCCAGCAGTGTTACAGCTGCAACTAATGAAAAACTGTTTTTT. This sequence encodes CASSVTAATNEKLFF.

This rearrangement joins TRBV10-3 to TRBJ1-2; maybe TRBD1 (6 bases). CDR1 and CDR2 from the germline V gene are ENHRY and SYGVKD. V was pared by 0 bases and J by 2 bases, with 10 bases between. The CDR3 is 15 residues long. The CDR3, as DNA: TGTGCCATCAGTGAGTCGTCAGGGGTAAACTATGGCTACACCTTC. This codes for CAISESSGVNYGYTF.

In its sample, this clone was seen once. The V gene is TRBV5-1, the J gene TRBJ1-1; D gene ambiguous. CDR1 and CDR2 (germline): SGHRS, YFSETQ. The CDR3 has 14 residues. V gave up 4 bases and J gave up 0 bases, with 10 bases separating them. The CDR3 spells CASSLVTLNTEAFF. The CDR3 bases are TGCGCCAGCAGCCTTGTTACCCTGAACACTGAAGCTTTCTTT.

V is TRBV18 and J is TRBJ2-1, with TRBD1 matching 11 bases. V dropped 8 bases and J dropped 5; count of bases not matched to a gene: 5. The germline V gene has CDR1 KGHSH and CDR2 LQKENI. This CDR3 has 14 residues. The CDR3: CASGQGASNNEQFF. In nucleotides, the CDR3 is TGTGCCAGCGGACAGGGGGCATCGAACAATGAGCAGTTCTTC.

This rearrangement joins TRBV27 to TRBJ2-1; D call uncertain. V was trimmed by 10 bases and J by 0 bases, leaving 19 bases between them. Germline V CDR1 and CDR2: MNHEY, SMNVEV (reference sequence). This CDR3 region has 16 residues. CDR3 amino acids: CATRLGSESSYNEQFF. For the CDR3, the DNA is TGTGCCACCAGACTGGGGTCGGAGAGCTCCTACAATGAGCAGTTCTTC.

The rearrangement uses TRBV19 and TRBJ1-4, with 7 bases identical to TRBD1. The CDR3 length is 17 residues. CDR1 is LNHDA and CDR2 is SQIVND in the germline V gene (reference sequence). J lost 0 bases, V lost 6 bases, and 10 bases had no gene match. CDR3 DNA: TGTGCCAGTAGCTTCTGGGACAGCCAGCCAACTAATGAAAAACTGTTTTTT. Translated, it gives CASSFWDSQPTNEKLFF.

CDR3 DNA sequence: TGTGCCAGCAGCTTTTCCCCTCCAGATACGCAGTATTTT. This translates into CASSFSPPDTQYF. The V gene is TRBV11-2, the J gene TRBJ2-3; D remains unclear. The germline V gene encodes CDR1 SGHAT and CDR2 FQNNGV. The CDR3 is made up of 13 amino acids. Trimming took 3 bases from V and 4 from J, leaving 8 bases between them.

This sequence joins TRBV5-1 and TRBJ2-1; tentative D call: TRBD2 (5 bases). V lost 3 bases to trimming and J lost 10 bases, with 20 bases between them. The CDR3 extends over 15 amino acids. Per the germline V gene, CDR1 is SGHRS and CDR2 is YFSETQ. The CDR3 nucleotides are TGCGCCAGCAGCTCCTACGGTAGCGCAGCTAACGAGCAGTTCTTC. Residues: CASSSYGSAANEQFF.

This chain joins TRBV6-5 and TRBJ1-1; possibly TRBD1 for D (6 bases). Germline loops: CDR1 MNHEY, CDR2 SVGAGI. This CDR3 has 14 amino acids. Trimming left V 5 bases short and J 7 bases short, with 17 bases between. As DNA, the CDR3 is TGTGCCAGCAGTCCCCGGGCCCCACAGGGTGAAGCTTTCTTT. Its protein product is CASSPRAPQGEAFF.

The rearrangement uses TRBV7-8 and TRBJ2-1; tentatively, D is TRBD2 (6 bases). Germline V gene sequence: CDR1 SGHVS, CDR2 FQNEAQ. The CDR3 spans 16 residues. V gave up 8 bases and J gave up 0 bases, with 17 bases separating them. The CDR3 is CASVLVGDSSYNEQFF. CDR3 nucleotides: TGTGCCAGCGTACTGGTGGGGGACTCCTCCTACAATGAGCAGTTCTTC.

The chain has TRBV5-4 and TRBJ1-3, with a weak D call TRBD1 (5 bases). This CDR3 spans 15 amino acids. Trimming removed 1 base at V and 5 bases at J, with 13 bases between. CDR1 and CDR2 (germline): SGHNT, YYREEE (reference sequence). Here the CDR3 reads CASSLNSGARNTIYF. The CDR3 nucleotides read TGTGCCAGCAGCTTGAACTCTGGGGCTCGAAACACCATATATTTT. Variable domain in full (rest from reference TRBV5-4 and TRBJ1-3): ETGVTQSPTHLIKTRGQQVTLRCSSQSGHNTVSWYQQALGQGPQFIFQYYREEENGRGNFPPRFSGLQFPNYSSELNVNALELDDSALYLCASSLNSGARNTIYFGEGSWLTVV.

V is TRBV28 and J is TRBJ1-5; no reliable D call. In germline, CDR1 is MDHEN, CDR2 SYDVKM. V was clipped by 4 bases and J by 5 bases, with 3 bases between them. There are 11 residues in the CDR3. Here the CDR3 reads CASSSHQPQHF. The CDR3 DNA is TGTGCCAGCAGTTCCCATCAGCCCCAGCATTTT.

The genes are TRBV5-1 and TRBJ1-6; tentatively, D is TRBD1 (5 bases). CDR3 size: 14 residues. The germline V and J ends were trimmed by 4 bases and 6 bases, with 11 bases remaining between them. Germline-derived CDR1 and CDR2 are SGHRS and YFSETQ. CDR3 protein: CASSTGVVNSPLHF. CDR3 coding DNA: TGCGCCAGCAGCACGGGGGTTGTTAATTCACCCCTCCACTTT. The full variable domain, completed using reference TRBV5-1 and TRBJ1-6, is KAGVTQTPRYLIKTRGQQVTLSCSPISGHRSVSWYQQTPGQGLQFLFEYFSETQRNKGNFPGRFSGRQFSNSRSEMNVSTLELGDSALYLCASSTGVVNSPLHFGNGTRLTVT.

The chain links TRBV3-1 (or the pseudogene TRBV3-2) to TRBJ1-6, with a possible D match to TRBD1 (5 bases). Trimming took off 1 base at V and 9 bases at J, with 7 bases between the two ends. The germline V gene has CDR1 LGHDT and CDR2 YNNKEL (reference sequence). The CDR3 spans 13 residues. The CDR3 DNA follows: TGTGCCAGCAGCCAAGGGGACGGTTCACCCCTCCACTTT. Translation: CASSQGDGSPLHF.

The chain recombines TRBV10-3 with TRBJ1-2; maybe TRBD1 (5 bases). Germline V CDR1 and CDR2: ENHRY, SYGVKD. The germline V and J ends were trimmed by 1 base and 7 bases, with 10 bases remaining between them. CDR3 length: 13 amino acids. CDR3 region: CAISELDTFGYTF. The DNA for the CDR3 is TGTGCCATCAGTGAGTTGGACACCTTTGGCTACACCTTC.

This chain links TRBV3-1 (or the pseudogene TRBV3-2) with TRBJ1-2; no firm D call. The CDR3 runs to 14 residues. Germline loops: CDR1 LGHDT, CDR2 YNNKEL (reference sequence). V lost 4 bases, J lost 1 base, and 10 bases lay in between. CDR3 loop: CASSPLGNNYGYTF. Here the CDR3 DNA reads TGTGCCAGCAGCCCCCTGGGGAATAACTATGGCTACACCTTC.